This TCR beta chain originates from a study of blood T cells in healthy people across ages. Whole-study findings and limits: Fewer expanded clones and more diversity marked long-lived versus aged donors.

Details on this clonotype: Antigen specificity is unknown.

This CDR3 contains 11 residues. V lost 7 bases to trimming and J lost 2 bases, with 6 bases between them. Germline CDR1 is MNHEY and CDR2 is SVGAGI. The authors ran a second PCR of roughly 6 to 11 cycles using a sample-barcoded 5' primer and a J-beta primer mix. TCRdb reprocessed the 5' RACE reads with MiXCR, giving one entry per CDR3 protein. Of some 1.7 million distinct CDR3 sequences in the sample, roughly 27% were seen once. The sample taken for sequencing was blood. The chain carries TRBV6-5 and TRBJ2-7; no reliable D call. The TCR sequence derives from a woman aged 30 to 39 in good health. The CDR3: CASMGPYEQYF. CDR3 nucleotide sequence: TGTGCCAGCATGGGCCCCTACGAGCAGTACTTC.